These 25 T cell receptor beta chains came from one sample sequenced in a study of shared clonotypes between healthy human individuals. Here immunoSEQ multiplex PCR was the method, and the copy in TCRdb shows in-frame clones only, minus some. This sample yields under 2,000,000 clones, of which about 95% are seen a single time; around 1% belongs to the top ten. The naive CD8 subset, CD45RO-negative cells positively selected for CCR7, excluded terminally differentiated effector memory CD45RA+ cells. Sequenced input: naive CD8+ T cells sorted from blood. The receptors here all came from a young man in good health.

The chain recombines TRBV29-1 with TRBJ2-7; 9 positions agree with TRBD2. This CDR3 is 13 amino acids long. The V segment lost 7 bases and the J segment 2 bases; nucleotides outside the gene matches: 6. CDR1 and CDR2 (germline): SQVTM, ANQGSEA. The CDR3 is CSASAGGAYEQYF. DNA of the CDR3: TGCAGCGCCTCAGCGGGAGGTGCCTACGAGCAGTACTTC.

The chain carries TRBV6-5 and TRBJ2-4; D perhaps matches TRBD2 (5 bases). V lost 2 bases and J 6 bases, leaving 5 bases between the germline ends. The CDR3 has 12 residues. Germline lookup yields CDR1 MNHEY and CDR2 SVGAGI. The CDR3: CASSYEGNIQYF. CDR3 coding DNA: TGTGCCAGCAGTTACGAGGGAAACATTCAGTACTTC.

V is TRBV4-2 and J is TRBJ2-1; D unresolved. V lost 0 bases and J 7 bases, leaving 13 bases between the germline ends. Germline V lookup: CDR1 LGHNA, CDR2 YNFKEQ. The CDR3 spans 15 residues. The CDR3 is CASSQEQSAGNEQFF. The CDR3 DNA reads TGTGCCAGCAGCCAAGAGCAGTCGGCCGGGAATGAGCAGTTCTTC.

About this clone itself: The sample has other DNA sequences that encode this CDR3 too. J is TRBJ1-1 and V is TRBV5-4, with D unclear. The V end lost 4 bases, the J end lost 0 bases, and 1 base lay between the germline ends. The CDR3 has 11 residues. Germline CDR1 reads SGHNT; CDR2 reads YYREEE (reference sequence). CDR3 in amino acids: CASSLNTEAFF. As DNA, the CDR3 is TGTGCCAGCAGCCTGAACACTGAAGCTTTCTTT.

The rearrangement links TRBV28 to TRBJ1-1; TRBD1 aligns across 9 bases. The ends lost 7 bases at V and 6 bases at J; junction bases unmatched: 6. The CDR3 loop spans 13 amino acids. In germline, CDR1 is MDHEN, CDR2 SYDVKM. CDR3 amino acids: CASKGQGWAEAFF. CDR3 nucleotides: TGTGCCAGCAAGGGACAGGGATGGGCTGAAGCTTTCTTT.

CDR3 region: CASSIGTKHYYEQYF. The CDR3 nucleotides are TGCGCCAGCAGCATAGGGACAAAACACTACTACGAGCAGTACTTC. V is TRBV5-1 and J is TRBJ2-7; TRBD1 is a possible D gene (6 bases). The ends were cut back, 4 bases at V and 3 bases at J, with 17 bases in the middle. CDR3 size: 15 residues. Germline V CDR1 and CDR2: SGHRS, YFSETQ. Full variable domain (missing parts from reference TRBV5-1 and TRBJ2-7): KAGVTQTPRYLIKTRGQQVTLSCSPISGHRSVSWYQQTPGQGLQFLFEYFSETQRNKGNFPGRFSGRQFSNSRSEMNVSTLELGDSALYLCASSIGTKHYYEQYFGPGTRLTVT.

This chain connects TRBV13 to TRBJ2-5, with 8 bases that match TRBD2. Germline V gene lookup returns CDR1 PRHDT and CDR2 FYEKMQ (reference sequence). The ends lost 0 bases at V and 4 bases at J; junction bases unmatched: 10. The CDR3 is 17 residues long. CDR3 sequence: CASSLGAPGLEGETQYF. The CDR3 region has the DNA TGTGCCAGCAGCTTAGGCGCCCCGGGACTAGAAGGAGAGACCCAGTACTTC.

V gene TRBV27 combines with J gene TRBJ1-1; a possible D gene is TRBD1 (5 bases). Germline V lookup: CDR1 MNHEY, CDR2 SMNVEV (reference sequence). V was pared by 0 bases and J by 3 bases, with 17 bases between. This CDR3 has 17 amino acids. The CDR3 DNA sequence: TGTGCCAGCAGTTTATCGGGGCCCCGGGCGGGATACACTGAAGCTTTCTTT. This encodes CASSLSGPRAGYTEAFF.

The count of this clone is one. J is TRBJ2-1 and V is TRBV27, with 7 bases identical to TRBD2. CDR1 is MNHEY and CDR2 is SMNVEV in the germline V gene (reference sequence). Trimming removed 5 bases from V and 9 bases from J; junction bases left unmatched: 4. The CDR3 runs 12 residues. The CDR3 DNA reads TGTGCCAGCAGTCCCCCGGGGGGTGAGCAGTTCTTC. This codes for CASSPPGGEQFF.

Concerning this clone: Other DNA sequences in the same sample also yield this CDR3. The rearrangement joins TRBV4-1 to TRBJ2-1; 10 bases are a match to TRBD2. There are 15 residues in the CDR3. Germline V gives CDR1 MGHRA, CDR2 YSYEKL. J gave up 3 bases and V 1 base, and 0 bases lay outside the gene matches. CDR3 nucleotides: TGCGCCAGCAGCCAAGTAGCGGGGGGCTACAATGAGCAGTTCTTC. Protein sequence: CASSQVAGGYNEQFF.

To note about this clone: Other DNA sequences in the same sample also yield this CDR3. V is TRBV4-1 and J is TRBJ2-7; 7 positions match TRBD2. The CDR3 loop spans 16 amino acids. Germline CDR1 reads MGHRA; CDR2 reads YSYEKL. V shed 3 bases, J shed 0 bases, and the junction held 8 bases outside the gene matches. The CDR3 is CASSHTSGTGSYEQYF. CDR3 nucleotides: TGCGCCAGCAGCCATACGAGCGGGACGGGCTCCTACGAGCAGTACTTC.

The chain is built from TRBV14 and TRBJ2-5, with D perhaps matching TRBD2 (5 bases). The CDR3 has 15 amino acids. Germline CDR1 reads SGHDN; CDR2 reads FVKESK. Trimming pared 1 base from V and 4 bases from J, leaving 13 bases between. CDR3 bases: TGTGCCAGCAGCCAAGGAGGGTCGGTGGGAGAGACCCAGTACTTC. Translated, it gives CASSQGGSVGETQYF.

The J gene is TRBJ2-3, the V gene TRBV11-2; 8 nucleotides align to TRBD2. V gave up 0 bases and J gave up 3 bases; unmatched junction bases: 14. From germline, CDR1 is SGHAT and CDR2 FQNNGV. CDR3 length: 19 amino acids. The CDR3 DNA reads as TGTGCCAGCAGCTTAGATCCGGGAGGGGCCAGGAGGCCGACAGATACGCAGTATTTT. It specifies CASSLDPGGARRPTDTQYF.

A word on this clone: This sample includes further DNA sequences coding for the same CDR3. V and J are TRBV28 and TRBJ1-4; D unresolved. The CDR3 has 11 residues. Germline V gene sequence: CDR1 MDHEN, CDR2 SYDVKM. Trimming pared 3 bases from V and 7 bases from J, leaving 3 bases between. The CDR3 bases are TGTGCCAGCAGTTTCGGTGAAAAACTGTTTTTT. Amino acids: CASSFGEKLFF.

The genes are TRBV28 and TRBJ2-1; TRBD2 agrees at 7 bases. Trimming cost V 2 bases and J 8 bases; bases outside gene matches: 12. From germline, CDR1 is MDHEN and CDR2 SYDVKM. This CDR3 has 16 residues. Written as DNA, the CDR3 is TGTGCCAGCAGTTTAGGGGAAGCGGGGAGTTTTTATGAGCAGTTCTTC. It translates to CASSLGEAGSFYEQFF.

With regard to this clone: One junction end disagrees with the germline gene, perhaps due to a read error. The rearrangement uses TRBV6-1 and TRBJ1-6, with D possibly TRBD1 on 6 matching bases. The CDR3 is 13 residues long. Per germline, CDR1 MNHNS and CDR2 SASEGT. The chain's CDR3 is CASSEVGGQNELF. The CDR3 DNA is TGTGCCAGCAGTGAAGTGGGGGGCCAGAACGAGCTTTTT.

V usage is TRBV6-4 and J usage is TRBJ2-7; 7 bases are a match to TRBD2. The CDR3 is 14 residues long. After removal of 4 bases from V and 2 bases from J, the junction contained 5 bases not matched to a gene. Germline-derived CDR1 and CDR2 are MRHNA and SNTAGT. CDR3: CASSGSGNAYEQYF. In DNA form, the CDR3 reads TGTGCCAGCAGTGGGAGCGGGAACGCCTACGAGCAGTACTTC.

This clone appeared a single time. J is TRBJ1-1 and V is TRBV7-9; D is possibly TRBD1 (5 bases). Germline lookup yields CDR1 SEHNR and CDR2 FQNEAQ (reference sequence). V was pared by 1 base and J by 5 bases, with 14 bases between. The CDR3 extends over 15 amino acids. CDR3: CASSLGQGGGTEAFF. The CDR3 DNA sequence: TGTGCCAGCAGCTTAGGGCAGGGAGGAGGAACTGAAGCTTTCTTT. The variable domain in full, with the rest retrieved from reference TRBV7-9 and TRBJ1-1, is DTGVSQNPRHKITKRGQNVTFRCDPISEHNRLYWYRQTLGQGPEFLTYFQNEAQLEKSRLLSDRFSAERPKGSFSTLEIQRTEQGDSAMYLCASSLGQGGGTEAFFGQGTRLTVV.

The rearrangement joins TRBV30 to TRBJ2-3; 9 bases map to TRBD2. The V gene's germline CDR1 is GTSNPN and CDR2 SVGIG (reference sequence). The CDR3 has 14 residues. V was pared by 1 base and J by 1 base, with 0 bases of the junction left unmatched. The CDR3 sequence: CAWSGTSGTDTQYF. In nucleotides, the CDR3 is TGTGCCTGGAGTGGGACTAGCGGCACAGATACGCAGTATTTT.

V usage is TRBV9 and J usage is TRBJ2-7, with unresolved D. Germline assignment: CDR1 SGDLS and CDR2 YYNGEE. Trimming took 0 bases from V and 1 from J, leaving 11 bases between them. CDR3 size: 15 residues. In DNA, the CDR3 is TGTGCCAGCAGCGTAGCAGAGTTTGGATCCTACGAGCAGTACTTC. Its translation is CASSVAEFGSYEQYF. Full variable domain (outside the CDR3, taken from reference TRBV9 and TRBJ2-7): DSGVTQTPKHLITATGQRVTLRCSPRSGDLSVYWYQQSLDQGLQFLIQYYNGEERAKGNILERFSAQQFPDLHSELNLSSLELGDSALYFCASSVAEFGSYEQYFGPGTRLTVT.

This chain connects TRBV5-6 to TRBJ2-5; no firm D call. Germline CDR1 SGHDT, CDR2 YYEEEE. The CDR3 contains 15 residues. Trimming cost V 0 bases and J 0 bases, with 9 bases left between them. The CDR3: CASSLGQMYQETQYF. The CDR3 DNA sequence: TGTGCCAGCAGCTTGGGGCAGATGTACCAAGAGACCCAGTACTTC.

The chain recombines TRBV5-4 with TRBJ2-3; 7 positions match TRBD1. The germline V gene encodes CDR1 SGHNT and CDR2 YYREEE (reference sequence). The junction had 5 bases not matched to a gene; V was cut back by 4 bases and J by 0 bases. The CDR3 is made up of 15 amino acids. CDR3 DNA: TGTGCCAGCAGCCCCGGGACAGCTAGCACAGATACGCAGTATTTT. It encodes CASSPGTASTDTQYF.

The chain has TRBV7-9 and TRBJ2-1, with D possibly TRBD2 on 6 matching bases. V was clipped by 3 bases and J by 0 bases, with 12 bases between them. The CDR3 is 16 amino acids. CDR1 SEHNR and CDR2 FQNEAQ come from the germline V gene (reference sequence). In DNA, the CDR3 is TGTGCCAGCAGCTTTAGCGTGGGGGGCTCCTACAATGAGCAGTTCTTC. This codes for CASSFSVGGSYNEQFF.

The chain has TRBV12-5 and TRBJ2-1; D is undetermined. This CDR3 has 16 amino acids. V was shortened by 5 bases and J by 6 bases, with 20 bases between the two germline ends. CDR1 and CDR2 (germline): LGHNT, FRNRAP. The CDR3 nucleotides read TGTGCTAGTGGTCCTGGCTTATTGGGGATGAGCAATGAGCAGTTCTTC. Residues: CASGPGLLGMSNEQFF.

In DNA, the CDR3 is TGCGCCAGCAGCCAAGACAACAGGGAAGAGACCCAGTACTTC. Residues: CASSQDNREETQYF. This chain connects TRBV4-1 to TRBJ2-5; a possible D gene is TRBD1 (6 bases). V gave up 0 bases and J gave up 3 bases, with 8 bases separating them. The CDR3 spans 14 residues. Germline V gene lookup returns CDR1 MGHRA and CDR2 YSYEKL.